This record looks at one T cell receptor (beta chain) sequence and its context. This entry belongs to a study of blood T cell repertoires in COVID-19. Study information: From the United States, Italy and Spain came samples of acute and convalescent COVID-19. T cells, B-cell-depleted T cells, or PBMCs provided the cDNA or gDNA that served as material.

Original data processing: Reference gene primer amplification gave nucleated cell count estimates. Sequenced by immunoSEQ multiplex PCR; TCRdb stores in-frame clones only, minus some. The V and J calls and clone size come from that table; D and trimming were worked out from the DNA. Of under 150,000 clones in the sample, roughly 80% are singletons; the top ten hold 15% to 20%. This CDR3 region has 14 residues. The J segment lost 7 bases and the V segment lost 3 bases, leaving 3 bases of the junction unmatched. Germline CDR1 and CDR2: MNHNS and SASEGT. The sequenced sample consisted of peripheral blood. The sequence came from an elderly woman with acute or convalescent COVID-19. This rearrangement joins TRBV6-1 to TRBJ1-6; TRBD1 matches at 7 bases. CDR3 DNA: TGTGCCAGCAGTGATAGACAGGGAAATTCACCCCTCCACTTT. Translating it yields CASSDRQGNSPLHF.